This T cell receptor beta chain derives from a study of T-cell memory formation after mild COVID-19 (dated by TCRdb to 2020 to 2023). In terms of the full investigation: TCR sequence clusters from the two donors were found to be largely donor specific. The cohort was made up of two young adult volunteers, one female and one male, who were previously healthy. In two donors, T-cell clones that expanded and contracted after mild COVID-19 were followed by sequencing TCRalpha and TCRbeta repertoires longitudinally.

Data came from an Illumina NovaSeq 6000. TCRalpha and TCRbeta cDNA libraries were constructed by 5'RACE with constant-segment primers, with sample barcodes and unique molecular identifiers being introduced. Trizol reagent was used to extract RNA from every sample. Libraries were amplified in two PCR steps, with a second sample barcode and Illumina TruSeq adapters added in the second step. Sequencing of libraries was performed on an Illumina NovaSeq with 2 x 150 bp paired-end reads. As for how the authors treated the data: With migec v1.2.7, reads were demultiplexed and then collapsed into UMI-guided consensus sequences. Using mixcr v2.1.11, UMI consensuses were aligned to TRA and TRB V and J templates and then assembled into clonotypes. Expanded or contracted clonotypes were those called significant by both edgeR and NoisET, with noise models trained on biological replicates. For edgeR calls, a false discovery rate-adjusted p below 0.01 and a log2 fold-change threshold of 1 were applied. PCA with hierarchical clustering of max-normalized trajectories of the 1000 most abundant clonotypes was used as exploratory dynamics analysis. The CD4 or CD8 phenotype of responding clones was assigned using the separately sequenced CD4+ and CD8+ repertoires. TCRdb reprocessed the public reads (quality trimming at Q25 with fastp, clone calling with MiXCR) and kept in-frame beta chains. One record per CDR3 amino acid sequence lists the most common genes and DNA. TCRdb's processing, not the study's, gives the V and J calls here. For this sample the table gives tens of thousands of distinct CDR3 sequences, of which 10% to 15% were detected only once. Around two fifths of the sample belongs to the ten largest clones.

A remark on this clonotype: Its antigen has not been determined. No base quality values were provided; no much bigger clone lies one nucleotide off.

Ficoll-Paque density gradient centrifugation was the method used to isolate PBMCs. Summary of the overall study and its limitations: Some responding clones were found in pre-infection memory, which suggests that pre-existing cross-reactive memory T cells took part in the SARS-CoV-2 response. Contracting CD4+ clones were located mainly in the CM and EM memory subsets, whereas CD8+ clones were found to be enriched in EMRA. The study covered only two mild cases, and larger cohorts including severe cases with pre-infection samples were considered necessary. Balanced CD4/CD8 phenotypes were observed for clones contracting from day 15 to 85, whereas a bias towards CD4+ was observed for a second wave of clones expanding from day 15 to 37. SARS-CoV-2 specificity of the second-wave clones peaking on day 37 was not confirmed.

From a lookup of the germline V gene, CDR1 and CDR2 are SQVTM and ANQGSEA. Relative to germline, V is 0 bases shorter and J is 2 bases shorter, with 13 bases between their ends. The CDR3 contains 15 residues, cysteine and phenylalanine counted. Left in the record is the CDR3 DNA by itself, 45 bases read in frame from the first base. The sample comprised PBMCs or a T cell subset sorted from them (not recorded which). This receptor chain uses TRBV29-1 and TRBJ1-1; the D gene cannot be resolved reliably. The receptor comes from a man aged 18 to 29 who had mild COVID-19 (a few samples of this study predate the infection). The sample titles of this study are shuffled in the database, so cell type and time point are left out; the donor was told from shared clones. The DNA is TGCAGCGTTGAAGATGGTGTCAGTATTAACACTGAAGCTTTCTTT. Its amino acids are CSVEDGVSINTEAFF.